A selection of T cell receptor beta chains follows, all from one sample in a study of identical twins. TCRdb re-called the 5' RACE reads with MiXCR, one entry per CDR3 protein. This sample has 700,000 or so distinct CDR3 sequences, with roughly 20% found just once. These data were also reused for a study on T cells expressing NK-cell markers.

Specimen: PBMCs. The receptors were sampled from a young woman in good health. The conserved cysteine and the conserved F or W are not part of the CDR3 here. Each record gives: V gene, J gene, CDR3 protein.

TRBV10-3,TRBJ1-2,AISAEIYGYT
TRBV28,TRBJ2-3,ASRPPGVFHTDTQY
TRBV3-1,TRBJ2-2,ASRQGLGGELF
TRBV9,TRBJ2-1,ASSDGSSYNEQF
TRBV29-1,TRBJ1-1,SVGTGAEAF
TRBV20-1,TRBJ2-7,SAKTLTGTLLYEQY
TRBV29-1,TRBJ2-7,SAWAPDSYEQY
TRBV24-1,TRBJ2-1,ATSALGNEQF
TRBV6-5,TRBJ2-1,ASSYGPNRRYNEQF
TRBV18,TRBJ2-7,ASSPQGRFYEQY